This T cell receptor (beta chain) was retrieved from a study of T cell responses to AZD1222 COVID-19 vaccine. The CDR3 has 14 amino acids. CDR1 is KGHDR and CDR2 is SFDVKD in the germline V gene. V lost 3 bases to trimming and J lost 2 bases, with 10 bases between them. The repertoire was sequenced with immunoSEQ multiplex PCR; TCRdb's copy has only in-frame clones and lacks some. This sample has about 130,000 clones; more than 75% occur once, and the top ten carry about 10%. The V gene is TRBV24-1, the J gene TRBJ2-7; D not resolved. The source material was peripheral blood, sampled on day 0 of AZD1222 vaccination. The TCR originated in an adult in good health. As DNA, the CDR3 is TGTGCCACCAGTGATCCTCGGCGGACCTACGAGCAGTACTTC. Translation gives CATSDPRRTYEQYF.